This T cell receptor beta chain was recovered during a study of T cell repertoires in ileal Crohn's disease. On the study more broadly: Operated complications were stricturing disease (approximately 61%) and penetrating disease (about 39%). Per sample, about 500 nanograms of biopsy DNA were TCRB immunosequenced.

TCRdb's table, derived via immunoSEQ multiplex PCR, lists solely in-frame clones and lacks some. The table shows 13,000 to 15,000 clones, with around 85% occurring only once. The trim removed 7 bases at V and 2 bases at J, leaving 10 bases unmatched. The germline V gene encodes CDR1 MNHNS and CDR2 SASEGT. The CDR3 totals 15 residues. Described time point: inflamed ileum from the surgical specimen. Included were adult ileal or ileocolonic Crohn's patients indicated for ileocolonic resection. Material: ileal tissue. The V gene is TRBV6-1, the J gene TRBJ1-2, with 7 bases lining up with TRBD1. The clonotype originates from an adult with Crohn's disease. CDR3 residues: CASTHNRGRNYGYTF. The CDR3 nucleotides read TGTGCCAGCACACATAACAGGGGCCGGAACTATGGCTACACCTTC.